This T cell receptor beta chain comes out of a study of T cell clonotyping in hematopoietic cell transplantation. Time point denoted: recipient sample about 28 days before transplant, after cytoreduction. Profiling relied on immunoSEQ multiplex PCR, and the TCRdb table lists in-frame clones only, not all of them. The sample has over 45,000 clones; approximately 84% are singletons. The sequenced sample was peripheral blood mononuclear cells, obtained before stem cell transplant. This TCR was recovered from a man in his fifties or sixties with biphenotypic leukemia. Some clones in this sample may be carry-over from other donors' samples.

As DNA, the CDR3 is TGTGCCAGCAGTGAAACCAGGGCTAGCAATCAGCCCCAGCATTTT. This sequence encodes CASSETRASNQPQHF. J is TRBJ1-5 and V is TRBV2; D may be TRBD1 (5 bases). This CDR3 has 15 amino acids. CDR1 and CDR2 from the germline V gene are SNHLY and FYNNEI. V was trimmed by 2 bases and J by 0 bases, leaving 8 bases between them.